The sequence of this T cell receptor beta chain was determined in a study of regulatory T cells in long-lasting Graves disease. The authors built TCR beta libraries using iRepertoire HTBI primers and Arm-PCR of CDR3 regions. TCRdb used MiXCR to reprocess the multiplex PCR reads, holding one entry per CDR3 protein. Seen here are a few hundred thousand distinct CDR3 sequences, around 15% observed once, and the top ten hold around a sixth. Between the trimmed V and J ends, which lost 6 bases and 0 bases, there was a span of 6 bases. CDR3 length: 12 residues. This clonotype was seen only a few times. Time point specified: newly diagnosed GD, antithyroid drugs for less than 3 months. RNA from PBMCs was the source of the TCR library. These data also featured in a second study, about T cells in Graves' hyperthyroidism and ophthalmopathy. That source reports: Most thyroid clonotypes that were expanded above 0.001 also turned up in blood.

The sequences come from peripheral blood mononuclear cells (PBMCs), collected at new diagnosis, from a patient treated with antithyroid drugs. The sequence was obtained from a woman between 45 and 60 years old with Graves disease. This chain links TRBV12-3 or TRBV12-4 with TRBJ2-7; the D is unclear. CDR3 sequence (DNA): TGTGCCAGCAGACAGTACTCCTACGAGCAGTACTTC. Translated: CASRQYSYEQYF.